Sequencing of this T cell receptor (beta chain) was carried out in a study of glioma-infiltrating T cells. Study findings and constraints: Above-expected tissue-blood divergence occurred in all gliomas, most in low-grade ones. Very few CDR3 sequences were shared between tissue and blood.

Germline V gives CDR1 MNHNS, CDR2 SASEGT. The CDR3 covers 14 residues. V was clipped by 7 bases and J by 3 bases; unmatched bases: 4. At least ten counts were recorded for this clonotype. Its antigen is as yet unknown. Amplification of TCR alpha and beta CDR3 regions from RNA used iRepertoire nested multiplex PCR. Input was 100-400 ng of tissue mRNA or PBMC total RNA. TCRdb ran MiXCR on the multiplex PCR reads and lists one entry per CDR3 protein. The sample has approximately 110,000 distinct CDR3 sequences, about 23% seen once. This TCR was recovered from a human donor with low-grade glioma or glioblastoma, undergoing nonglioma brain surgery, or in good health (not recorded which). The chain joins TRBV6-1 to TRBJ2-1; 9 bases line up with TRBD2. The sample consisted of glioma tissue, nonneoplastic brain tissue, or PBMCs (not recorded which). CDR3 sequence reads: CASTLTSGYNEQFF. CDR3 bases: TGTGCCAGCACCCTGACTAGCGGCTACAATGAGCAGTTCTTC.